Following are 9 T cell receptor beta chains from one sample sequenced in a study of CD4 and CD8 cells across lung adenocarcinoma regions. TCRdb passed the PCR reads through MiXCR, listing each CDR3 protein once. The profile covers fewer than 25,000 distinct CDR3 sequences, with around half appearing a single time and 25% to 30% taken by the ten largest. The specimen was CD8+ T cells from the center of a lung tumor. These receptors originate from a female donor with lung adenocarcinoma. The CD4 and CD8 labels of this study may be unreliable.

A few counts support this clonotype. The rearrangement joins TRBV15 to TRBJ1-2; D is unresolved. This CDR3 is built from 15 residues. The germline V gene has CDR1 LNHNV and CDR2 YYDKDF (reference sequence). Trimming took off 1 base at V and 3 bases at J, with 12 bases between the two ends. CDR3 loop: CATSRAGRLDYGYTF. In DNA form, the CDR3 reads TGTGCCACCAGCAGAGCGGGCCGGTTGGACTATGGCTACACCTTC.

There are many counts of this clonotype. V and J are TRBV10-2 and TRBJ1-2; 7 positions match TRBD1. CDR1 and CDR2 (germline): WSHSY, SAAADI. Germline trimming cut 6 bases from V and 3 bases from J; bases unmatched to any gene: 1. This CDR3 spans 12 amino acids. CDR3 bases: TGCGCCAGCAGACAGGGGTACTATGGCTACACCTTC. It translates to CASRQGYYGYTF.

The chain uses TRBV6-1 and TRBJ2-2; D unresolved. Germline-derived CDR1 and CDR2 are MNHNS and SASEGT. Trimming pared 8 bases from V and 0 bases from J, leaving 16 bases between. CDR3 length: 16 residues. CDR3 bases: TGTGCCAGCTCCCCCGCGCAGCGCACGAACACCGGGGAGCTGTTTTTT. This encodes CASSPAQRTNTGELFF.

The V call is TRBV6-1, the J call TRBJ2-1; 10 bases are a match to TRBD1. The germline V gene encodes CDR1 MNHNS and CDR2 SASEGT. This CDR3 is 24 amino acids long. J was trimmed by 5 bases and V by 6 bases; bases with no gene match: 34. The CDR3 sequence is CASSWVSGWGQGILRARVHNEQFF. The DNA of the CDR3 is TGTGCCAGCAGCTGGGTTTCTGGGTGGGGACAGGGGATTTTGAGGGCTAGGGTTCACAATGAGCAGTTCTTC.

By share, this clonotype ranks as medium-sized (0.01 to 0.1%). The chain couples TRBV6-1 to TRBJ2-3; D is unresolved. V was cut by 8 bases and J by 4 bases, with 16 bases left in between. The V gene's germline CDR1 is MNHNS and CDR2 SASEGT. This CDR3 is built from 14 residues. The CDR3 is CASDRRGWADTQYF. The CDR3 nucleotides read TGTGCCAGCGATAGACGAGGATGGGCAGATACGCAGTATTTT.

The V gene is TRBV6-1, the J gene TRBJ2-5, with 7 bases lining up with TRBD2. CDR3 length: 15 amino acids. J was trimmed by 5 bases and V by 6 bases; bases with no gene match: 12. Per germline, CDR1 MNHNS and CDR2 SASEGT. CDR3 in amino acids: CASRPRNGGGETQYF. CDR3 DNA: TGTGCCAGCAGACCGCGAAACGGGGGAGGGGAGACCCAGTACTTC.

Notes on this clonotype: One end of the junction is discordant with germline, which a read error may explain. V gene TRBV7-2 combines with J gene TRBJ2-5, with D perhaps matching TRBD2 (6 bases). The CDR3 has 14 amino acids. Germline CDR1 is SGHTA and CDR2 is FQGNSA. The CDR3 region is CASRGVRDQDTQYF. Written as DNA, the CDR3 is TGTGCCAGCCGCGGGGTCAGAGATCAAGATACCCAGTACTTC.

As regards this clonotype: The DNA is left out, because the CDR3 cannot be placed on it with certainty; the CDR3 is given as TCRdb lists it. The chain has TRBV6-1 and TRBJ2-4; the D segment call TRBD1 is taken from the table without a DNA check. Per the germline V gene, CDR1 is MNHNS and CDR2 is SASEGT. The CDR3 totals 15 residues, both ends included. CDR3 region: CASGVGLGAKDTQYF.

This clonotype appeared many times. The V and J genes are TRBV6-5 and TRBJ1-1; D unclear. The CDR3 covers 14 residues. The ends were cut back, 2 bases at V and 0 bases at J, with 7 bases in the middle. The germline V gene has CDR1 MNHEY and CDR2 SVGAGI. CDR3 in amino acids: CASSYRTVNTEAFF. The CDR3 bases are TGTGCCAGCAGTTACCGGACGGTGAACACTGAAGCTTTCTTT.